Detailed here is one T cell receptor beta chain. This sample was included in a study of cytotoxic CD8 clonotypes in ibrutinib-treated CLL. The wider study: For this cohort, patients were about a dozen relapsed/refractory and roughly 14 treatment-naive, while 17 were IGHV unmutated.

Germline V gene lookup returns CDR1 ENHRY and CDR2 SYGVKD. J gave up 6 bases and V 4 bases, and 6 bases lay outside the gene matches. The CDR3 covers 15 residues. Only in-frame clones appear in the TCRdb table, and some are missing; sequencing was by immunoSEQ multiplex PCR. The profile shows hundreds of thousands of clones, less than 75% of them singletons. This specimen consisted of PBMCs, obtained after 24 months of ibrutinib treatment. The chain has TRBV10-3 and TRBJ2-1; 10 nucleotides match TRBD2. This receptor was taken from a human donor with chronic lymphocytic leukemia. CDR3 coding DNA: TGTGCCATCAGTGGGACTAGCGGCCCCCCCAATGAGCAGTTCTTC. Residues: CAISGTSGPPNEQFF.